These 29 T cell receptor beta chains share one sample of origin, sequenced in a study of low-dose radiotherapy and immunotherapy resistance in tumors. Covering alpha and beta chains, TRAV- and TRBV-specific primers were used for the first-strand cDNA. Amplification, which lasted around 21 PCR cycles, used a constant-region primer and V-primer adapter to amplify TCRs. A single record per CDR3 protein comes from TCRdb applying MiXCR to the reads. The top ten hold about 5.5% of the sample, which has roughly 76,000 distinct CDR3 sequences, about 19% seen once. Time point indicated: before trial treatment. Sample: PBMCs, taken before treatment. These receptor sequences come from a male donor with prostate cancer.

With regard to this clonotype: A far larger clone lies a single base away; this is likely a read error. The chain couples TRBV5-1 to TRBJ2-7; tentatively, D is TRBD1 (5 bases). This CDR3 spans 13 amino acids. V lost 1 base and J lost 7, with 12 bases in between. In germline, CDR1 is SGHRS, CDR2 YFSETQ. The CDR3 DNA follows: TGCGCCAGCAGCTTGATGACAGACAATGAGCAGTACTTC. Its translation is CASSLMTDNEQYF.

The gene calls are TRBV5-1 and TRBJ1-2, with 7 bases matching TRBD1. Trimming at V came to 3 bases and at J to 4 bases, leaving 0 bases not matched to a gene. CDR1 is SGHRS and CDR2 is YFSETQ in the germline V gene. CDR3 size: 12 residues. The CDR3 loop reads CASSWDSYGYTF. Here the CDR3 DNA reads TGCGCCAGCAGCTGGGACAGCTATGGCTACACCTTC. Complete variable domain (other parts from reference TRBV5-1 and TRBJ1-2): KAGVTQTPRYLIKTRGQQVTLSCSPISGHRSVSWYQQTPGQGLQFLFEYFSETQRNKGNFPGRFSGRQFSNSRSEMNVSTLELGDSALYLCASSWDSYGYTFGSGTRLTVV.

There are many counts of this clonotype. The chain uses TRBV5-5 and TRBJ1-5, with D unclear. Trimming removed 2 bases at V and 10 bases at J, with 13 bases between. Germline lookup yields CDR1 SGHKS and CDR2 YYEKEE (reference sequence). The CDR3 sequence is 13 residues long. In DNA, the CDR3 is TGTGCCAGCAGCTTTTTTACCGGCGATCCCCAGCATTTT. Amino acids: CASSFFTGDPQHF. The variable domain in full, completed from reference TRBV5-5 and TRBJ1-5, reads DAGVTQSPTHLIKTRGQQVTLRCSPISGHKSVSWYQQVLGQGPQFIFQYYEKEERGRGNFPDRFSARQFPNYSSELNVNALLLGDSALYLCASSFFTGDPQHFGDGTRLSIL.

There are many counts of this clonotype. The chain couples TRBV19 to TRBJ1-4; D possibly corresponds to TRBD1 (5 bases). V lost 6 bases, J lost 8 bases, and 19 bases lay in between. Germline V CDR1 and CDR2: LNHDA, SQIVND (reference sequence). This CDR3 contains 15 residues. The chain's CDR3 is CASSPSVAGREKLFF. The CDR3 DNA sequence: TGTGCCAGTAGCCCCTCAGTAGCGGGGCGCGAAAAACTGTTTTTT.

The V gene is TRBV19, the J gene TRBJ2-7; weak D call: TRBD1 (6 bases). The V and J ends lost 1 base and 7 bases respectively, with 14 bases between them. This CDR3 has 14 residues. Germline CDR1 is LNHDA and CDR2 is SQIVND (reference sequence). CDR3 sequence: CASSIVVGTREQYV. CDR3 DNA: TGTGCCAGTAGTATAGTTGTCGGGACACGGGAGCAGTACGTC.

This clonotype appeared many times. The V call is TRBV2, the J call TRBJ1-6; no definite D call. The CDR3 has 13 amino acids. V shed 3 bases and J shed 7 bases, with 7 bases lying between them. CDR1 and CDR2 from the germline V gene are SNHLY and FYNNEI. CDR3 protein: CASSDFRNSPLHF. As DNA, the CDR3 is TGTGCCAGCAGTGATTTTAGGAATTCACCCCTCCACTTT.

With regard to this clonotype: A far larger clone is one nucleotide away, so this likely arose from a read error. The chain joins TRBV14 to TRBJ2-1; D call uncertain. Trimming took 0 bases from V and 10 from J, leaving 10 bases between them. Germline V gives CDR1 SGHDN, CDR2 FVKESK. The CDR3 has 13 amino acids. The CDR3 loop is CASSQDMADEQFF. CDR3 DNA: TGTGCCAGCAGCCAAGATATGGCGGACGAGCAGTTCTTC.

This clonotype has ten or more counts. The gene calls are TRBV12-3 or TRBV12-4 and TRBJ2-1, with TRBD2 matching over 9 bases. The CDR3 has 16 amino acids. J gave up 1 base and V 2 bases, and 3 bases lay outside the gene matches. The CDR3 region has the DNA TGTGCCAGCAGTTTAAATGCGGGGGGGTCCTACAATGAGCAGTTCTTC. It is translated as CASSLNAGGSYNEQFF.

This clonotype was recorded at least ten times. The chain links TRBV20-1 to TRBJ2-1, with 12 bases matching TRBD2. The CDR3 has 20 residues. Germline lookup yields CDR1 DFQATT and CDR2 SNEGSKA (reference sequence). Losses at the gene ends were 3 bases for V and 1 base for J; bases not matched to a gene: 16. The CDR3 DNA reads TGCAGTGCTAGTAATGCTGAGGCTAGCGGGGGGGCAGGTTCCTACAATGAGCAGTTCTTC. As protein: CSASNAEASGGAGSYNEQFF.

The J gene is TRBJ2-6, the V gene TRBV12-3 or TRBV12-4; D is ambiguous. The germline V and J ends were trimmed by 5 bases and 0 bases, with 8 bases remaining between them. There are 15 residues in the CDR3. The DNA for the CDR3 is TGTGCCAGCAGTCCGCGTAGCTCTGGGGCCAACGTCCTGACTTTC. This sequence encodes CASSPRSSGANVLTF.

Ten or more counts support this clonotype. The chain carries TRBV18 and TRBJ1-3; D call uncertain. The CDR3 is made up of 13 amino acids. Germline CDR1 is KGHSH and CDR2 is LQKENI. The V gene lost 5 bases and the J gene lost 4 bases, with 9 bases spanning the gap. The CDR3 coding sequence is TGTGCCAGCTCAACCGTCTCAGGAAACACCATATATTTT. Protein: CASSTVSGNTIYF. The full variable domain, its missing parts supplied by reference TRBV18 and TRBJ1-3, is NAGVMQNPRHLVRRRGQEARLRCSPMKGHSHVYWYRQLPEEGLKFMVYLQKENIIDESGMPKERFSAEFPKEGPSILRIQQVVRGDSAAYFCASSTVSGNTIYFGEGSWLTVV.

Ten or more counts support this clonotype. The chain joins TRBV2 to TRBJ2-1; 11 positions agree with TRBD2. The junction had 9 bases not matched to a gene; V was cut back by 5 bases and J by 9 bases. Germline loops: CDR1 SNHLY, CDR2 FYNNEI. There are 15 residues in the CDR3. The DNA of the CDR3 is TGTGCCAGCAGTCCAACTACTAGCGGGGGTTCTGAGCAGTTCTTC. Its protein is CASSPTTSGGSEQFF. The entire variable domain, with the rest obtained from reference TRBV2 and TRBJ2-1, is as follows: EPEVTQTPSHQVTQMGQEVILRCVPISNHLYFYWYRQILGQKVEFLVSFYNNEISEKSEIFDDQFSVERPDGSNFTLKIRSTKLEDSAMYFCASSPTTSGGSEQFFGPGTRLTVL.

At least ten counts were recorded for this clonotype. The chain joins TRBV10-1 to TRBJ2-1, with a possible D match to TRBD2 (6 bases). The V end was cut by 3 bases, the J end by 6 bases, with 9 bases between. The CDR3 consists of 13 residues. Germline V CDR1 and CDR2: WNHNN, SYGVQD (reference sequence). CDR3 residues: CASSERGINEQFF. In nucleotides, the CDR3 is TGCGCCAGCAGTGAACGCGGGATCAATGAGCAGTTCTTC.

Ten or more counts support this clonotype. V is TRBV5-6 and J is TRBJ2-1, with D uncertain. This CDR3 comprises 13 residues. V gave up 0 bases and J gave up 5 bases, with 6 bases separating them. CDR1 is SGHDT, CDR2 YYEEEE, per germline. The CDR3 spells CASSLDTDNEQFF. CDR3 DNA: TGTGCCAGCAGCTTGGACACAGACAATGAGCAGTTCTTC.

On this clonotype itself: A read error may explain this, as a much larger clone is one base away. This chain joins TRBV14 and TRBJ2-7, with 9 bases that match TRBD2. Looked up from germline, CDR1 is SGHDN and CDR2 is FVKESK. The junction had 16 bases not matched to a gene; V was cut back by 3 bases and J by 7 bases. There are 17 residues in the CDR3. The CDR3 DNA is TGTGCCAGCAGCCATAGGCTCGCGGGAGGGCCGGGGGATGAGCAGTACTTC. Its protein is CASSHRLAGGPGDEQYF. Full variable domain (outside the CDR3, taken from reference TRBV14 and TRBJ2-7): EAGVTQFPSHSVIEKGQTVTLRCDPISGHDNLYWYRRVMGKEIKFLLHFVKESKQDESGMPNNRFLAERTGGTYSTLKVQPAELEDSGVYFCASSHRLAGGPGDEQYFGPGTRLTVT.

J is TRBJ1-6 and V is TRBV29-1; 11 bases are shared with TRBD1. CDR1 is SQVTM, CDR2 ANQGSEA, per germline. The CDR3 runs 13 residues. Written as DNA, the CDR3 is TGCAGTGCTAGGGACAGGGGGGATTCACCCCTCCACTTT. Its protein product is CSARDRGDSPLHF.

The chain combines TRBV13 with TRBJ1-2, with TRBD1 as a possible D gene (6 bases). Germline V CDR1 and CDR2: PRHDT, FYEKMQ (reference sequence). The CDR3 runs to 14 residues. Trimming removed 5 bases from V and 0 bases from J, with 10 bases in between. The CDR3 nucleotides are TGTGCCAGCAGCCCTCACAGGGCTAACTATGGCTACACCTTC. It is translated as CASSPHRANYGYTF.

This clonotype was detected many times. CDR3: CASSKDRGNQPQHF. The CDR3 DNA reads TGTGCCAGTAGTAAAGACAGGGGAAATCAGCCCCAGCATTTT. V gene TRBV19 combines with J gene TRBJ1-5; TRBD1 matches at 8 bases. The V gene's germline CDR1 is LNHDA and CDR2 SQIVND (reference sequence). V lost 4 bases to trimming and J lost 4 bases; unmatched junction nucleotides: 3. This CDR3 spans 14 amino acids.

This clonotype was counted between two and nine times. V and J are TRBV12-3 or TRBV12-4 and TRBJ2-5; 8 positions match TRBD2. This CDR3 is built from 19 residues. The J segment lost 2 bases and the V segment lost 1 base, leaving 15 bases of the junction unmatched. The CDR3: CASSLGMLGLAGLQETQYF. In nucleotides, the CDR3 is TGTGCCAGCAGTTTAGGGATGTTGGGCTTAGCGGGACTGCAAGAGACCCAGTACTTC.

This clonotype showed up many times. The chain combines TRBV20-1 with TRBJ2-5; 11 bases are shared with TRBD2. The CDR3 loop spans 14 amino acids. V shed 7 bases and J 4 bases; nucleotides not matched to a gene: 8. Germline lookup yields CDR1 DFQATT and CDR2 SNEGSKA (reference sequence). CDR3 DNA: TGCAGTGAGACACCACTAGCGGGAGCAGAGACCCAGTACTTC. Translating gives CSETPLAGAETQYF.

The genes are TRBV28 and TRBJ2-6, with no clear D. V was cut by 3 bases and J by 0 bases, with 15 bases left in between. The germline V gene encodes CDR1 MDHEN and CDR2 SYDVKM. CDR3 size: 18 residues. CDR3 DNA sequence: TGTGCCAGCAGTTTGATCCCGACAAAGAGCTCTGGGGCCAACGTCCTGACTTTC. As protein: CASSLIPTKSSGANVLTF. Looking up the rest from reference TRBV28 and TRBJ2-6 gives the full variable domain: DVKVTQSSRYLVKRTGEKVFLECVQDMDHENMFWYRQDPGLGLRLIYFSYDVKMKEKGDIPEGYSVSREKKERFSLILESASTNQTSMYLCASSLIPTKSSGANVLTFGAGSRLTVL.

This clonotype was seen many times. The chain couples TRBV20-1 to TRBJ2-1, with 7 bases that match TRBD2. V lost 2 bases to trimming and J lost 4 bases; unmatched junction nucleotides: 11. Germline V gene data show CDR1 as DFQATT and CDR2 as SNEGSKA (reference sequence). CDR3 size: 16 residues. The CDR3 DNA is TGCAGTGCTAGATCTGATAGCCTAGCGGCATACAATGAGCAGTTCTTC. Protein product: CSARSDSLAAYNEQFF.

This clonotype has ten or more counts. The chain joins TRBV11-1 to TRBJ1-5; D might be TRBD1 (5 bases). The germline V and J ends were trimmed by 5 bases and 1 base, with 18 bases remaining between them. CDR3 size: 17 residues. Looked up from germline, CDR1 is SGHAT and CDR2 is FQDESV (reference sequence). The CDR3 is CASSRVGGSRSNQPQHF. The CDR3 nucleotides read TGTGCCAGCAGCCGTGTGGGGGGGAGCAGGAGCAATCAGCCCCAGCATTTT.

Many counts were recorded for this clonotype. This chain uses TRBV6-6 with TRBJ2-3; 9 positions match TRBD2. CDR3 length equals 17 residues. V was clipped by 3 bases and J by 0 bases; unmatched bases: 7. CDR1 MNHNY and CDR2 SVGAGI come from the germline V gene (reference sequence). CDR3 DNA: TGTGCCAGCAGTTATCCGGCGGGGGGGCTTAGCACAGATACGCAGTATTTT. Protein: CASSYPAGGLSTDTQYF.

This clonotype was seen repeatedly, ten times or more. This chain links TRBV11-2 with TRBJ2-1; 7 bases line up with TRBD2. With 6 bases clipped from V and 5 bases from J, the junction kept 7 bases outside the gene matches. Germline CDR1 and CDR2: SGHAT and FQNNGV. The CDR3 covers 14 residues. CDR3 residues: CASSPGGRHNEQFF. The CDR3 nucleotides read TGTGCCAGCAGTCCGGGGGGTCGACACAATGAGCAGTTCTTC.

The V and J genes are TRBV12-3 or TRBV12-4 and TRBJ2-1; perhaps D is TRBD1 or TRBD2 (5 bases each). There are 13 residues in the CDR3. Trimming took off 6 bases at V and 12 bases at J, with 18 bases between the two ends. The CDR3 DNA follows: TGTGCCAGCAGACCCCGGGACCCCGGGACGCAGTTCTTC. Amino acid sequence: CASRPRDPGTQFF.

The genes are TRBV12-3 or TRBV12-4 and TRBJ2-1, with D maybe TRBD2 (6 bases). The V end was cut by 6 bases, the J end by 2 bases, with 14 bases between. The CDR3 contains 15 residues. The CDR3 DNA reads TGTGCCAGCAGGCCTAGGGGAGGTCCCTACAATGAGCAGTTCTTC. Translated, it gives CASRPRGGPYNEQFF.

This clonotype has ten or more counts. The V gene is TRBV3-1, the J gene TRBJ2-7; D possibly matches TRBD1 or TRBD2 (5 bases each). The V end lost 4 bases, the J end lost 3 bases, and 16 bases lay between the germline ends. This CDR3 has 15 amino acids. The germline CDR1 and CDR2 sequences are LGHDT and YNNKEL (reference sequence). DNA of the CDR3: TGTGCCAGCAGCCCTCAAGGTCAGAGGGGCTACGAGCAGTACTTC. Residues: CASSPQGQRGYEQYF.

This clonotype was seen ten or more times. V gene TRBV20-1 combines with J gene TRBJ2-1; the D gene is possibly TRBD2 (6 bases). Trimming took 3 bases from V and 7 from J, leaving 13 bases between them. CDR1 is DFQATT and CDR2 is SNEGSKA in the germline V gene (reference sequence). This CDR3 is 13 amino acids long. The CDR3 spells CSASDAGLNEQFF. The CDR3 nucleotides are TGCAGTGCTAGTGATGCGGGATTAAATGAGCAGTTCTTC.